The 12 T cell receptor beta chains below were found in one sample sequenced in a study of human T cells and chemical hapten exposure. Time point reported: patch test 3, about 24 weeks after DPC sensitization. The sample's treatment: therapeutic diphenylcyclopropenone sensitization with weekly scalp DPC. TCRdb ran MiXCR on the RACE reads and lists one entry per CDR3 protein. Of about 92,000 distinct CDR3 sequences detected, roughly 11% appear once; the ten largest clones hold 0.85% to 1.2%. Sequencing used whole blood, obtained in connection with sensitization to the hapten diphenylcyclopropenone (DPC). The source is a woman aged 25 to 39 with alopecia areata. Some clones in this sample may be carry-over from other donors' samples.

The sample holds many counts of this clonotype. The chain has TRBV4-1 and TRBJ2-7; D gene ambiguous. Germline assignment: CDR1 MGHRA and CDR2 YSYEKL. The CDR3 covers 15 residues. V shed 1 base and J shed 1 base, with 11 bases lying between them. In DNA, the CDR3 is TGCGCCAGCAGCCAAGCGGATCGTTTATCCTACGAGCAGTACTTC. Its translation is CASSQADRLSYEQYF.

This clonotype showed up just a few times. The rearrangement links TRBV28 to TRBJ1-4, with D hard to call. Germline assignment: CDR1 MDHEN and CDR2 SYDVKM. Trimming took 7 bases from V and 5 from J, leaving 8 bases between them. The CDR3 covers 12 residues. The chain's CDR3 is CASISSNEKLFF. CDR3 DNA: TGTGCCAGCATCAGTTCGAATGAAAAACTGTTTTTT.

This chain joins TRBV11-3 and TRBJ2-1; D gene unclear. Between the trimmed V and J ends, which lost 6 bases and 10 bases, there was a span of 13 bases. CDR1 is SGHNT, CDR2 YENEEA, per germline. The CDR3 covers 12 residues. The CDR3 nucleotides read TGTGCCAGCAGTGGGTCCCTCGCCGAGCAGTTCTTC. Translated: CASSGSLAEQFF.

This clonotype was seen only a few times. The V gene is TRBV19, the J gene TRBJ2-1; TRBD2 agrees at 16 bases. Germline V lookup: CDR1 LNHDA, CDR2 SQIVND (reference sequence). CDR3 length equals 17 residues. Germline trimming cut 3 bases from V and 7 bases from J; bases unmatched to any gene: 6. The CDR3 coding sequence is TGTGCCAGTAGTATCGGGACTAGCGGGGGGGCCGGTAATGAGCAGTTCTTC. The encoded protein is CASSIGTSGGAGNEQFF.

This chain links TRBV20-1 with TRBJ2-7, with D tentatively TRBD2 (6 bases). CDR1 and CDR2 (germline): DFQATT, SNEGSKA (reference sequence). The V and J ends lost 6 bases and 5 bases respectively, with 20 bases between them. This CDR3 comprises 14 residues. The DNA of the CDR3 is TGCAGTGCAAGCCCTCCGGGAGTCCCCCACGAGCAGTACTTC. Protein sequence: CSASPPGVPHEQYF.

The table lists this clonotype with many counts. The CDR3 protein is CASSYPGTGNSPLHF. The CDR3 DNA is TGTGCCAGCAGTTACCCCGGGACAGGGAATTCACCCCTCCACTTT. The chain couples TRBV6-2 or TRBV6-3 to TRBJ1-6; 9 bases map to TRBD1. V was pared by 2 bases and J by 7 bases, with 3 bases of the junction left unmatched. The CDR3 runs to 15 residues. The germline CDR1 and CDR2 sequences are MNHEY and SVGEGT.

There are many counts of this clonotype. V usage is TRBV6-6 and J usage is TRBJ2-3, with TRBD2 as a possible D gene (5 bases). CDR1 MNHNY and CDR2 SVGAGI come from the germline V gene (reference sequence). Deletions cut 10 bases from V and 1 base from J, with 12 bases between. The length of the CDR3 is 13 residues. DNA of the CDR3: TGTGCCAACGCGGTGGGAGGCACAGATACGCAGTATTTT. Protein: CANAVGGTDTQYF.

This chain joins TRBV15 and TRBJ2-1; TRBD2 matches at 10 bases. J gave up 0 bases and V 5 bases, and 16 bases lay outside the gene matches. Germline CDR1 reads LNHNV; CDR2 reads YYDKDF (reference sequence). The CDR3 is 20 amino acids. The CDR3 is CATSPGPGTSVYSSYNEQFF. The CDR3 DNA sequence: TGTGCCACCAGCCCAGGACCCGGGACTAGCGTTTATAGCTCCTACAATGAGCAGTTCTTC.

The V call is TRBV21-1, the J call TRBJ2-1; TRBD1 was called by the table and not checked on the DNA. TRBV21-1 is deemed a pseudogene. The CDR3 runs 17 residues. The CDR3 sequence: CASSKWARVFSYNEQFF. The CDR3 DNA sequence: TGTGCCAGCAGCAAATGGGCCCGGGTATTCTCCTACAATGAGCAGTTCTTC.

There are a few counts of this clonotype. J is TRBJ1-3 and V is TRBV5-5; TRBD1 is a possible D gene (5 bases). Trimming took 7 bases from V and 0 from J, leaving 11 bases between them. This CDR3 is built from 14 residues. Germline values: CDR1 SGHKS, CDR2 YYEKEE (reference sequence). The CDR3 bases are TGTGCCAGCGCAGGGCTTAGCTCTGGAAACACCATATATTTT. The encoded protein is CASAGLSSGNTIYF. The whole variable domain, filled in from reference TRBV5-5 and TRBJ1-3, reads DAGVTQSPTHLIKTRGQQVTLRCSPISGHKSVSWYQQVLGQGPQFIFQYYEKEERGRGNFPDRFSARQFPNYSSELNVNALLLGDSALYLCASAGLSSGNTIYFGEGSWLTVV.

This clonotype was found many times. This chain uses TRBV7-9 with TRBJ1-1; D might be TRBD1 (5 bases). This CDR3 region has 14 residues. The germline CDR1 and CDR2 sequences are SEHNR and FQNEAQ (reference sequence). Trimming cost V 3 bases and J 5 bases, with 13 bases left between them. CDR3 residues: CASSFLSGRTEAFF. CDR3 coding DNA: TGTGCCAGCAGCTTCCTCTCAGGGAGGACTGAAGCTTTCTTT.

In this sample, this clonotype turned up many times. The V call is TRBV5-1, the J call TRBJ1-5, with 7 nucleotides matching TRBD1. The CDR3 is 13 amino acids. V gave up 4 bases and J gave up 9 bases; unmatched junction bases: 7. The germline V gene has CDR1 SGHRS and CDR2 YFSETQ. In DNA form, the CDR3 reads TGCGCCAGCAGCACCCAGGGGGATCCGCCCCAGCATTTT. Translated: CASSTQGDPPQHF.